Below, 28 T cell receptor beta chains from the same sample are listed, as sequenced in a study of T-cell reconstitution after alpha-beta-depleted transplantation in children. Molecular barcoding with unique molecular identifiers was used for the TCRbeta library. Each CDR3 protein is one row after TCRdb ran MiXCR on the PCR reads. Of roughly 74,000 distinct CDR3 sequences detected, over 15% appear once; the ten largest clones hold 40% to 65%. Source: PBMCs, mostly from graft donor cells, taken 360 days after TCRalphabeta/CD19-depleted stem cell transplant. Every receptor here comes from a male patient aged 2 to 10 who had a stem cell transplant for acute lymphoblastic leukemia, so the T cells may come from the graft donor.

This clonotype turned up a few times. This sequence joins TRBV4-2 and TRBJ2-7; D not resolved. This CDR3 contains 13 residues. V lost 3 bases and J lost 4, with 10 bases in between. The V gene's germline CDR1 is LGHNA and CDR2 YNFKEQ. CDR3 in amino acids: CASSHLVSYEQYF. DNA of the CDR3: TGTGCCAGCAGCCACCTAGTCTCATACGAGCAGTACTTC.

This clonotype was seen more than once but under ten times. V and J are TRBV7-2 and TRBJ2-7, with 8 bases matching TRBD2. The CDR3 runs to 16 residues. With 3 bases clipped from V and 4 bases from J, the junction kept 11 bases outside the gene matches. From germline, CDR1 is SGHTA and CDR2 FQGNSA. The CDR3 coding sequence is TGTGCCAGCAGCTTCAGTAGTAGCGGGACTCCTTACGAGCAGTACTTC. Amino acids: CASSFSSSGTPYEQYF.

V is TRBV11-1 and J is TRBJ2-2; D gene unclear. The V and J ends lost 7 bases and 1 base respectively, with 4 bases between them. Germline V lookup: CDR1 SGHAT, CDR2 FQDESV (reference sequence). This CDR3 comprises 12 residues. The CDR3 loop reads CASKVNTGELFF. Here the CDR3 DNA reads TGTGCCAGCAAGGTGAACACCGGGGAGCTGTTTTTT.

V usage is TRBV12-3 or TRBV12-4 and J usage is TRBJ2-1; D is uncertain. The CDR3 length is 13 residues. V lost 4 bases and J 6 bases, leaving 10 bases between the germline ends. CDR3 sequence reads: CASSSHRTNEQFF. In nucleotides, the CDR3 is TGTGCCAGCAGTTCCCATAGGACCAATGAGCAGTTCTTC.

This chain joins TRBV5-2 and TRBJ2-1; whether TRBD2, the table's D call, matches the DNA was not checked. TRBV5-2 is listed as a pseudogene. CDR3 length equals 22 residues. The CDR3 nucleotides read TGTGCCAGCAACGGACTGATTAGCGGGAGGCCCCTATCTCCCCGTAACTACAATGAGCAGTTCTTC. Its protein product is CASNGLISGRPLSPRNYNEQFF.

CDR3 in amino acids: CASSLRTGPSTDTQYF. The DNA of the CDR3 is TGCGCCAGCAGCCTCAGGACAGGGCCTAGCACAGATACGCAGTATTTT. V gene TRBV4-1 combines with J gene TRBJ2-3; 8 nucleotides match TRBD1. Unmatched junction bases numbered 6, after V lost 4 bases and J lost 0 bases. CDR1 MGHRA and CDR2 YSYEKL come from the germline V gene. The CDR3 runs to 16 residues.

The chain uses TRBV4-1 and TRBJ2-1, with D hard to call. With 6 bases removed from V and 0 bases from J, the gap between germline ends came to 18 bases. Germline lookup yields CDR1 MGHRA and CDR2 YSYEKL. This CDR3 has 17 amino acids. The CDR3 nucleotides are TGCGCCAGCAGGGCTGTACCCTACAGAAGCTCCTACAATGAGCAGTTCTTC. Translation: CASRAVPYRSSYNEQFF.

This chain connects TRBV7-8 to TRBJ1-4; tentative D call: TRBD1 (5 bases). The length of the CDR3 is 15 residues. Deletions cut 1 base from V and 7 bases from J, with 13 bases between. Per germline, CDR1 SGHVS and CDR2 FQNEAQ. The CDR3 DNA follows: TGTGCCAGCAGCTTAGGCCAGTGGGGCGGTGAAAAACTGTTTTTT. It yields the protein CASSLGQWGGEKLFF.

J is TRBJ2-1 and V is TRBV5-1, with TRBD2 as a possible D gene (7 bases). With 3 bases removed from V and 5 bases from J, the gap between germline ends came to 15 bases. Germline V CDR1 and CDR2: SGHRS, YFSETQ. The CDR3 is made up of 15 amino acids. CDR3 DNA sequence: TGCGCCAGCAGCTACCCCAGCGGGACACACAATGAGCAGTTCTTC. Translation: CASSYPSGTHNEQFF.

In this sample, this clonotype turned up many times. The J gene is TRBJ1-5, the V gene TRBV6-5, with D unclear. There are 15 residues in the CDR3. The V gene's germline CDR1 is MNHEY and CDR2 SVGAGI. V shed 6 bases and J shed 3 bases, with 15 bases lying between them. The CDR3 DNA follows: TGTGCCAGCAGATCGACGGTGGTGGCCAATCAGCCCCAGCATTTT. Amino acids: CASRSTVVANQPQHF.

Ten or more counts support this clonotype. This chain links TRBV28 with TRBJ2-7, with a tentative D call TRBD2 (6 bases). Trimming left V 3 bases short and J 4 bases short, with 13 bases between. The CDR3 spans 14 residues. CDR1 is MDHEN, CDR2 SYDVKM, per germline. CDR3 region: CASSFGGAQYEQYF. CDR3 nucleotide sequence: TGTGCCAGCAGTTTCGGGGGAGCCCAGTACGAGCAGTACTTC.

This clonotype has more than one count but fewer than ten. The chain is built from TRBV28 and TRBJ2-4; D is unclear. Trimming shortened V by 4 bases and J by 3 bases, and 28 bases separated the two germline ends. The CDR3 is 20 residues long. The germline gives CDR1 MDHEN, CDR2 SYDVKM. This CDR3 is CASSSPTRWFPGQSKNIQYF. The CDR3 DNA is TGTGCCAGCAGTTCCCCCACTCGCTGGTTCCCCGGTCAGAGCAAAAACATTCAGTACTTC.

The gene calls are TRBV12-5 and TRBJ2-5; D possibly matches TRBD1 or TRBD2 (5 bases each). The CDR3 runs to 11 residues. V dropped 3 bases and J dropped 12 bases, with 11 bases sitting between them. CDR1 is LGHNT, CDR2 FRNRAP, per germline. This CDR3 is CASGFGTNKYF. DNA of the CDR3: TGTGCTAGTGGTTTTGGGACCAACAAGTACTTC.

This clonotype has more than one count but fewer than ten. This rearrangement joins TRBV29-1 to TRBJ2-1, with 9 positions matching TRBD2. The germline CDR1 and CDR2 sequences are SQVTM and ANQGSEA. J was trimmed by 4 bases and V by 2 bases; bases with no gene match: 9. There are 16 residues in the CDR3. The CDR3, as DNA: TGCAGCGTTGAACACCCGCTAGCGGGATCTTACAATGAGCAGTTCTTC. This sequence encodes CSVEHPLAGSYNEQFF.

This clonotype came up a few times. The CDR3 nucleotides are TGTGCCAGCAGTTACGGTAGCGGGAAGATCAATGAGCAGTTCTTC. Its translation: CASSYGSGKINEQFF. The chain couples TRBV6-5 to TRBJ2-1; 8 bases line up with TRBD2. Unmatched junction bases numbered 6, after V lost 2 bases and J lost 6 bases. The CDR3 runs to 15 residues. Per the germline V gene, CDR1 is MNHEY and CDR2 is SVGAGI.

The chain links TRBV27 to TRBJ2-1; 9 nucleotides match TRBD2. The germline CDR1 and CDR2 sequences are MNHEY and SMNVEV (reference sequence). V was clipped by 2 bases and J by 8 bases; unmatched bases: 7. This CDR3 has 15 residues. The DNA of the CDR3 is TGTGCCAGCAGTTTACATAGCGGGAGTTTCTATGAGCAGTTCTTC. Translated: CASSLHSGSFYEQFF.

V and J are TRBV10-3 and TRBJ1-1, with a possible D match to TRBD1 (5 bases). Trimming stripped 4 bases from V and 1 base from J, with 10 bases between. The germline V gene encodes CDR1 ENHRY and CDR2 SYGVKD. This CDR3 has 14 residues. The CDR3 sequence: CAISGSGGNTEAFF. CDR3 DNA sequence: TGTGCCATCAGTGGGTCGGGGGGGAACACTGAAGCTTTCTTT.

The genes are TRBV29-1 and TRBJ1-2, with no clear D. The germline CDR1 and CDR2 sequences are SQVTM and ANQGSEA. CDR3 size: 11 residues. The V end lost 6 bases, the J end lost 3 bases, and 8 bases lay between the germline ends. In DNA form, the CDR3 reads TGCAGCGTCAGATCCTACTATGGCTACACCTTC. It translates to CSVRSYYGYTF.

The table lists this clonotype with a few counts. The V call is TRBV24-1, the J call TRBJ2-1, with D perhaps being TRBD1 or TRBD2 (5 bases each). The V gene's germline CDR1 is KGHDR and CDR2 SFDVKD. This CDR3 is 14 amino acids long. V lost 3 bases and J lost 9, with 14 bases in between. CDR3 bases: TGTGCCACCAGTGATCACCGGGGCCCAAGTGAGCAGTTCTTC. Amino acid sequence: CATSDHRGPSEQFF.

This clonotype was counted a few times. This chain uses TRBV5-1 with TRBJ2-2; 8 bases align to TRBD1. This CDR3 has 14 residues. V lost 6 bases, J lost 4 bases, and 5 bases stayed unmatched. Germline V gene data show CDR1 as SGHRS and CDR2 as YFSETQ. In DNA, the CDR3 is TGCGCCAGCAAGTGGACAGGGACCACCGGGGAGCTGTTTTTT. Its protein product is CASKWTGTTGELFF.

This clonotype was recorded at least ten times. V usage is TRBV4-1 and J usage is TRBJ2-5; TRBD1 agrees at 9 bases. This CDR3 comprises 14 residues. Germline V lookup: CDR1 MGHRA, CDR2 YSYEKL. Losses at the gene ends were 4 bases for V and 1 base for J; bases not matched to a gene: 1. CDR3 in amino acids: CASSRDRVQETQYF. In DNA, the CDR3 is TGCGCCAGCAGCCGGGACAGGGTCCAAGAGACCCAGTACTTC.

The genes are TRBV11-3 and TRBJ2-5; a weak D match, TRBD2 (5 bases). From germline, CDR1 is SGHNT and CDR2 YENEEA. This CDR3 contains 12 residues. The V end lost 5 bases, the J end lost 5 bases, and 9 bases lay between the germline ends. The chain's CDR3 is CASSQLGETQYF. Here the CDR3 DNA reads TGTGCCAGCAGCCAACTAGGGGAGACCCAGTACTTC. The whole variable domain, filled in from reference TRBV11-3 and TRBJ2-5, reads EAGVVQSPRYKIIEKKQPVAFWCNPISGHNTLYWYLQNLGQGPELLIRYENEEAVDDSQLPKDRFSAERLKGVDSTLKIQPAELGDSAVYLCASSQLGETQYFGPGTRLLVL.

This chain joins TRBV6-5 and TRBJ2-7; D not resolved. CDR1 MNHEY and CDR2 SVGAGI come from the germline V gene. Trimming cost V 4 bases and J 0 bases, with 13 bases left between them. The CDR3 totals 15 residues. The CDR3 loop reads CASSWKSLSSYEQYF. CDR3 coding DNA: TGTGCCAGCAGTTGGAAGAGCCTGAGCTCCTACGAGCAGTACTTC.

V is TRBV4-1 and J is TRBJ1-5, with TRBD1 matching over 12 bases. Germline CDR1 is MGHRA and CDR2 is YSYEKL. Trimming took 3 bases from V and 7 from J; bases not matched to a gene: 10. The CDR3 extends over 17 amino acids. The CDR3 nucleotides read TGCGCCAGCAGCCACGGAAGGGGGACAGGGGGCAGACAGCCCCAGCATTTT. Protein sequence: CASSHGRGTGGRQPQHF.

This clonotype was recorded at least ten times. The chain combines TRBV5-1 with TRBJ1-1, with D perhaps matching TRBD1 (5 bases). The CDR3 spans 14 residues. With 0 bases removed from V and 3 bases from J, the gap between germline ends came to 9 bases. CDR1 and CDR2 from the germline V gene are SGHRS and YFSETQ. CDR3 in amino acids: CASSLALGDTEAFF. CDR3 coding DNA: TGCGCCAGCAGCTTGGCTTTGGGGGACACTGAAGCTTTCTTT.

This clonotype has ten or more counts. The chain carries TRBV4-1 and TRBJ2-1; 9 bases map to TRBD2. With V trimmed by 4 bases and J by 8 bases, 24 bases remained unmatched. The CDR3 sequence is 20 residues long. Germline V CDR1 and CDR2: MGHRA, YSYEKL. CDR3: CASSLKGGAVASGMGDEQFF. The CDR3 DNA reads TGCGCCAGCAGCCTAAAAGGGGGGGCCGTAGCTAGCGGGATGGGGGATGAGCAGTTCTTC.

J is TRBJ2-7 and V is TRBV5-6; D unresolved. Germline lookup yields CDR1 SGHDT and CDR2 YYEEEE. Trimming removed 4 bases at V and 3 bases at J, with 11 bases between. This CDR3 is 13 amino acids long. The CDR3 region has the DNA TGTGCCAGCAGCACCGGGCCACTCTACGAGCAGTACTTC. It specifies CASSTGPLYEQYF. The whole variable domain, filled in from reference TRBV5-6 and TRBJ2-7, reads DAGVTQSPTHLIKTRGQQVTLRCSPKSGHDTVSWYQQALGQGPQFIFQYYEEEERQRGNFPDRFSGHQFPNYSSELNVNALLLGDSALYLCASSTGPLYEQYFGPGTRLTVT.

The J gene is TRBJ2-7, the V gene TRBV5-1; 8 bases align to TRBD1. The V segment lost 1 base and the J segment 5 bases; nucleotides outside the gene matches: 11. CDR3 length: 16 residues. Germline CDR1 is SGHRS and CDR2 is YFSETQ. The CDR3 sequence is CASSLIPGTGSNEQYF. The DNA for the CDR3 is TGCGCCAGCAGCTTGATCCCGGGGACAGGCAGCAACGAGCAGTACTTC.